The T cell receptor (beta chain) under discussion was sequenced for a study of technical replicates of blood from several donors. Produced via immunoSEQ multiplex PCR; TCRdb's table is partial and in-frame only. The sample lists roughly 60,000 clones, 89% occurring once. The origin of this receptor is a human donor in good health. Some clones in this sample may be carry-over from other donors' samples. The sample consisted of PBMCs.

The CDR3 loop reads CATWGLAGDVYEQYF. In nucleotides, the CDR3 is TGTGCCACCTGGGGACTAGCGGGAGACGTCTACGAGCAGTACTTC. This rearrangement joins TRBV2 to TRBJ2-7; 14 nucleotides agree with TRBD2. There are 15 residues in the CDR3. Germline trimming cut 10 bases from V and 3 bases from J; bases unmatched to any gene: 8. The V gene's germline CDR1 is SNHLY and CDR2 FYNNEI.